The entry that follows covers one TCR beta chain sequence. This entry is derived from a study of blood T cell repertoires in COVID-19. Study context: Samples representing acute and convalescent COVID-19 were sourced from the United States, Italy and Spain. In each case, the material was cDNA or gDNA derived from T cells, B-cell-depleted T cells, or PBMCs.

This CDR3 contains 15 residues. Trimming removed 4 bases from V and 4 bases from J, with 15 bases in between. Per the germline V gene, CDR1 is SGHNT and CDR2 is YYREEE (reference sequence). Study processing details: Nucleated cell number was recorded as an estimate derived from reference gene primer amplification. Only in-frame clones appear in the TCRdb table, and some are missing; sequencing was by immunoSEQ multiplex PCR. For V, J and clone size, that table is used; D and trimming come from the DNA. The top ten hold approximately 38% of the sample, which has 39,000 or so clones, around 85% seen once.

This chain links TRBV5-4 with TRBJ1-3; D may be TRBD1 (5 bases). What was sequenced was peripheral blood. This sequence was found in a man between 35 and 55 years old with active or convalescent COVID-19. The CDR3: CASSKDGTAGNTIYF. CDR3 bases: TGTGCCAGCAGCAAGGACGGGACTGCCGGAAACACCATATATTTT.